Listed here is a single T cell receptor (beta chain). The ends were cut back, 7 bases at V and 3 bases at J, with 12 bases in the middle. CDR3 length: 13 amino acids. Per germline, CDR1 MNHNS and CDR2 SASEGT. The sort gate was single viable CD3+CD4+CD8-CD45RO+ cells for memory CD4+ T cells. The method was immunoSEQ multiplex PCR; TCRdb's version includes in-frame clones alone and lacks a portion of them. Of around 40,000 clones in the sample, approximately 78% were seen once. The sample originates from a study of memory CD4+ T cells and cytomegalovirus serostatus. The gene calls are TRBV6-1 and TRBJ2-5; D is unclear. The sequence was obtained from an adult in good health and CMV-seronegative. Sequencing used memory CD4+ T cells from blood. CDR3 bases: TGTGCCAGCACAAGGGCCCGGGAAGAGACCCAGTACTTC. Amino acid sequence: CASTRAREETQYF.